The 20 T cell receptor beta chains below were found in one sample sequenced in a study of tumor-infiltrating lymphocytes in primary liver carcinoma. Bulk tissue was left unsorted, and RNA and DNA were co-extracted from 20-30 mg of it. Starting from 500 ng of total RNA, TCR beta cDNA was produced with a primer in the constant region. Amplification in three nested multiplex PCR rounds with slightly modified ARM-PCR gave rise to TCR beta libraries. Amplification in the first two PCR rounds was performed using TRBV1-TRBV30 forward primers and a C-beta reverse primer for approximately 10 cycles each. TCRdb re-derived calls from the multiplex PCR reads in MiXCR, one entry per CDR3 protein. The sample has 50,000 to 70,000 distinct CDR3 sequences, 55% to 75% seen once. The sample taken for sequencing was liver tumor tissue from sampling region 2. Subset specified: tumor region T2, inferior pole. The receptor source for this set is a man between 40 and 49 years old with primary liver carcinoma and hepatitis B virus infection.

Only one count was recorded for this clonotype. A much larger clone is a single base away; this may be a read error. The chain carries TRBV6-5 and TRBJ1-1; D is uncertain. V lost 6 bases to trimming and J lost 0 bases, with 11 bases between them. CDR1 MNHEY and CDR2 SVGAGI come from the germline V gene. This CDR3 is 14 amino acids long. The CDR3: CASRTGLLNTEAFF. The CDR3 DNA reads TGTGCCAGCAGAACCGGACTTCTGAACACTGAAGCTTTCTTT.

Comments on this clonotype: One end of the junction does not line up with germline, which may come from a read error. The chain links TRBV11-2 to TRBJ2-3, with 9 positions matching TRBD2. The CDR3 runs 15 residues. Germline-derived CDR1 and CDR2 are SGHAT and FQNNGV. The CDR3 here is CASSTETSGTDTQYF. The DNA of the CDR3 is TGTGCTAGCAGCACCGAGACTAGCGGCACAGATACACAGTATTTT.

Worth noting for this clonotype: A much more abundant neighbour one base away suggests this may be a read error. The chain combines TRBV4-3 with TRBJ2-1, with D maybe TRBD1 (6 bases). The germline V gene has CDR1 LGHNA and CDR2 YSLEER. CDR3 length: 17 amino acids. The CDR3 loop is CASSQLTGKLSYNEHFF. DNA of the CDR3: TGCGCCAGCAGCCAATTGACAGGCAAACTCTCCTACAATGAGCACTTCTTC.

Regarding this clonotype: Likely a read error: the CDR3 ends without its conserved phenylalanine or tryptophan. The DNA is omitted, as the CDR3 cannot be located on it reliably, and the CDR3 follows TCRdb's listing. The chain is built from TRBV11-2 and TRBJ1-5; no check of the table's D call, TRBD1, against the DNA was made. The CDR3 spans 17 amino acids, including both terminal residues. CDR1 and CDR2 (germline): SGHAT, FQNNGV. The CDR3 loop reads CASSLVGVTGSNQPQDY.

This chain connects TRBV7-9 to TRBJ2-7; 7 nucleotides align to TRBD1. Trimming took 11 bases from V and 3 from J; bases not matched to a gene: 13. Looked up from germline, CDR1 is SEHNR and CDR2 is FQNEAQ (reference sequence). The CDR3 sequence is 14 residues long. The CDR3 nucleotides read TGTGCCTGCGGCTTAGAAGGGGGCGGCTACGAGCAGTACTTC. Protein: CACGLEGGGYEQYF.

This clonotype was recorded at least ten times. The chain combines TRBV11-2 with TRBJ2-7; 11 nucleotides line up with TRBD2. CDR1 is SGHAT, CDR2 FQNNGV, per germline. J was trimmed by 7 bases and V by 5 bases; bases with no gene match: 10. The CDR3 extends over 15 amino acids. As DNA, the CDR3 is TGTGCCAGCAGCGCTATAGCGGGAGGGCAAGGAGAGCAGTACTTC. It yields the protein CASSAIAGGQGEQYF. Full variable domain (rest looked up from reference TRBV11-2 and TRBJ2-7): EAGVAQSPRYKIIEKRQSVAFWCNPISGHATLYWYQQILGQGPKLLIQFQNNGVVDDSQLPKDRFSAERLKGVDSTLKIQPAKLEDSAVYLCASSAIAGGQGEQYFGPGTRLTVT.

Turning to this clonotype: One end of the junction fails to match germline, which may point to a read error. CDR3 sequence (DNA): TGTGTCAGCAGCTCCGGAACAGGGGTGACCGGGGAGCTGCTTTTT. Translating it yields CVSSSGTGVTGELLF. The V call is TRBV5-6, the J call TRBJ2-2; TRBD1 agrees at 7 bases. The CDR3 covers 15 residues. Looked up from germline, CDR1 is SGHDT and CDR2 is YYEEEE.

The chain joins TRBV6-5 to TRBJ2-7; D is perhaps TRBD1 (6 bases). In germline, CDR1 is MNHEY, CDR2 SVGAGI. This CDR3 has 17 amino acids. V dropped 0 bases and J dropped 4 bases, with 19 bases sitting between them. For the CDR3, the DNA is TGTGCCAGCAGTTACTCGATATCGGCAGGGGCTTCGTACGAGCAGTACTTC. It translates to CASSYSISAGASYEQYF.

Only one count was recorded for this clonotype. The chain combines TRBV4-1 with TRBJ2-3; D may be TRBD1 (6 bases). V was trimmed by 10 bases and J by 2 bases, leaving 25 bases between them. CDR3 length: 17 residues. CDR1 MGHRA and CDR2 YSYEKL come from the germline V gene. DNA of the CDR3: TGCGCCACACAGAGAGGGGGAGATGATGGATTCACAGATACGCAGTATTTT. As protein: CATQRGGDDGFTDTQYF.

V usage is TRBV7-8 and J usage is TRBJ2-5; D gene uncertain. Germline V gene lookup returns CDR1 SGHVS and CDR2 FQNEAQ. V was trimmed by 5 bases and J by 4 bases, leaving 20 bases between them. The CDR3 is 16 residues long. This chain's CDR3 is CASSPPTVKFLETQYF. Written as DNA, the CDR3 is TGTGCCAGCAGCCCCCCGACGGTCAAGTTCCTAGAGACCCAGTACTTC.

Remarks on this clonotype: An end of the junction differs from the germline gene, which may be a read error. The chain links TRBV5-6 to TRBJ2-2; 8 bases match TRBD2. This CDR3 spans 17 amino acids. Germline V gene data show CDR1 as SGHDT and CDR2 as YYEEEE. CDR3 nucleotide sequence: TGTGTCAGCAGCTTACGGGGACTAGTGCGGACAACCGGGGAGCTGTTTTTT. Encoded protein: CVSSLRGLVRTTGELFF.

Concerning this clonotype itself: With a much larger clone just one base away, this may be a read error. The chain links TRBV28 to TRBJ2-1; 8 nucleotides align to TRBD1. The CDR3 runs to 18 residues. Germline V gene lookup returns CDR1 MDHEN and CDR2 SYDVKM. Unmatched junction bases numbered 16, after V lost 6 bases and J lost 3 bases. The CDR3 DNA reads TGTGCCAGCAGCCCCTCCATCGGGACAGGAGGACTCTACAATGAGCAGTTCTTC. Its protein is CASSPSIGTGGLYNEQFF.

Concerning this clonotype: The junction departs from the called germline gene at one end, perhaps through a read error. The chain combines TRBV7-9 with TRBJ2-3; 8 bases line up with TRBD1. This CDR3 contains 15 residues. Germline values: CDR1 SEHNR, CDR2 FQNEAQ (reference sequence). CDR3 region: CGSSSDRDGVDTQYF. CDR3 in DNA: TGTGGCAGCAGTTCGGACAGGGACGGGGTAGATACGCAGTATTTT.

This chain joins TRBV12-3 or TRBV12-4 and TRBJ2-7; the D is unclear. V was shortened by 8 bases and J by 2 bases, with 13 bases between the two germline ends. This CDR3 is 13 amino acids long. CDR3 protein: CASALSSAYEQYF. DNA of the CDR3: TGTGCCAGCGCTTTATCGAGCGCCTACGAGCAGTACTTC.

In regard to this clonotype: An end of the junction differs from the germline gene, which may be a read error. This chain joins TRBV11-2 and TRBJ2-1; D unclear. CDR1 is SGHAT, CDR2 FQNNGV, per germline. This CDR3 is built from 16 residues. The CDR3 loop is CASNLEFLVGMNEQFF. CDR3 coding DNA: TGTGCCAGCAACTTAGAGTTCCTAGTGGGAATGAATGAGCAGTTCTTC.

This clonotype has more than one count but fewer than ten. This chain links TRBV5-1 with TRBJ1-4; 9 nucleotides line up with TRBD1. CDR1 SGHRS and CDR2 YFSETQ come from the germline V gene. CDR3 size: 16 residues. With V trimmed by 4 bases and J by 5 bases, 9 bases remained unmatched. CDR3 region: CASSPETGGKNEKLFF. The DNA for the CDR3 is TGCGCCAGCAGCCCGGAGACAGGGGGGAAAAATGAAAAACTGTTTTTT.

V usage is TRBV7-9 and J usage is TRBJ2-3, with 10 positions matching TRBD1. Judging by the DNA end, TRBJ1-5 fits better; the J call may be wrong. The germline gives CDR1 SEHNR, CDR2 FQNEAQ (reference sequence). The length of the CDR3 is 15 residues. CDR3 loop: CASSLRQGATDTQHF. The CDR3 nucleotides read TGTGCCAGCAGCTTAAGACAGGGGGCCACAGATACGCAGCATTTT.

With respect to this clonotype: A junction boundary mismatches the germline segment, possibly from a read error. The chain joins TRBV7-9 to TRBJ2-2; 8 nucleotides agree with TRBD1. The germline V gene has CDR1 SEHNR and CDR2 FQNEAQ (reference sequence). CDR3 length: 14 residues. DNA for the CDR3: TGTGCCAGCAGCTGGGACAGGAACACCGGGAAGCTGTTCTTT. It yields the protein CASSWDRNTGKLFF.

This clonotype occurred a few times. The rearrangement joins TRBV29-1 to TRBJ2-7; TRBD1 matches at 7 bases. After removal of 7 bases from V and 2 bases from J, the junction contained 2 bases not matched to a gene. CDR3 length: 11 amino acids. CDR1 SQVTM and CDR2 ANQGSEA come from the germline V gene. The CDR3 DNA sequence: TGCAGCGCGGGACAGACCTACGAGCAGTACTTC. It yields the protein CSAGQTYEQYF.

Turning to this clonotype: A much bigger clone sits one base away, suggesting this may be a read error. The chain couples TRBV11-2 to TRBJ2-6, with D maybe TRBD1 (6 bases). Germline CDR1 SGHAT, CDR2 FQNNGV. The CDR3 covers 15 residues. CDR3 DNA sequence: TGTGCCAGCACCCAGGGGTTGTCTGGGGCCAACGTCCTGATTTTC. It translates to CASTQGLSGANVLIF.